This TCR beta chain stems from a study of blood T cells in healthy people across ages (dated by TCRdb to 2014 to 2015). For context, the study as a whole: In model experiments, roughly one uniquely barcoded TCR beta cDNA molecule per two T cells was captured by template switching. Using deep sequencing normalized with unique cDNA molecular identifiers, the study measured how TCR beta repertoire diversity changes with age. The donors were divided into four age groups: young (average approximately 17 years), middle-aged (about 39), aged (about 56) and long-lived (around 87). Donors of different ages were randomly distributed across sequencing lanes to avoid experimental bias. The study analyzed two additional independent replicas of 1 million unique cDNA reads from the same blood draw for two donors, one aged 18 to 30 and one aged 80 or older. The investigation overall reported the following: Donor CMV infection status was unknown, potentially confounding age-related changes in expanded clonotypes. Observed TCR beta diversity per million T cells fell roughly linearly with age, and a significant reduction was already apparent by age around 40. A strong correlation was found between observed TCR beta diversity and the percentage of naive T cells measured by flow cytometry. Since profiling was done on bulk unsorted PBMCs, naive and antigen-experienced compartments could not be conclusively compared. Compared with the aged group, more naive CD4+ T cells, fewer expanded clones and increased TCR diversity were shown by the long-lived group, suggesting age selection. Estimates of total diversity from one million sequenced T cells were regarded as lower bounds and underestimates.

The 39 donors, aged roughly 6 to 95 years, were systemically healthy Caucasian individuals from Russia. Each donor gave about 9.8 milliliters of peripheral blood, drawn into EDTA-treated Vacutainer tubes. PBMCs were isolated by Ficoll-Paque density-gradient centrifugation, with at least 6 million obtained per sample. Trizol reagent was used to extract total RNA from the PBMCs, yielding at least 5 micrograms per sample. For every donor, an aliquot of PBMCs went through flow cytometry to measure the percentages of naive CD45RAhigh/CD27high T cells. This clonotype was detected once. This receptor's antigen is unknown. No qualities accompany the bases; no much larger clone lies one base away. Library preparation employed 5' RACE. Sequencer: Illumina HiSeq 2500. A second PCR of roughly 7 to 11 cycles was run with a J-beta primer mix and a sample-barcoded 5' primer. Each TCR beta cDNA molecule received a unique molecular identifier from a template-switch 5' adaptor carrying 12 random nucleotides. Each sample yielded at least 2.5 million CDR3-containing paired-end reads. First-strand cDNA synthesis was performed from all RNA using the Mint cDNA synthesis kit, with priming by a TRBC-specific oligonucleotide. Following uracil-DNA glycosylase treatment, a first 18-cycle PCR with universal primers M1SS and BC2_uni_R was performed on all cDNA. Per the original workflow: Normalization of each sample was performed by random selection of 1 million high-quality reads, each carrying a distinct molecular identifier. Instead of being binned into consensus sequences, reads with shared molecular identifiers were discarded. MiTCR, with a Q25 quality threshold and the strictest error-elimination algorithm, was used for CDR3 identification, clonotype clustering and error correction. A nonparametric unseen species model with Euler transformation was used to estimate a lower bound on total TCR beta diversity. TCRdb itself trimmed the public reads at Q25 with fastp, ran MiXCR and retained productive beta chains. Every distinct CDR3 protein forms one entry, paired with its most common genes and DNA. In this record, the V and J calls reflect TCRdb's handling and not the investigators' own analysis. The sample table lists around 1,000,000 distinct CDR3 sequences, under 40% of them with a count of one. 10% to 15% of the sample goes to the ten largest clones.

The CDR3 covers 14 residues, taking in both the cysteine and the phenylalanine. The read is trimmed to its CDR3 DNA, 42 bases read in frame from base 1. Looking up the germline V gene (reference sequence) yields CDR1 MNHEY and CDR2 SMNVEV. Between the V and J ends, shortened by 3 bases and 6 bases respectively, the junction contains 9 bases. The clonotype originates from a man aged 18 to 30 in good health. The V and J segments used are TRBV27 and TRBJ1-6; no D gene is confidently identified. The sample taken for sequencing was blood. Read as DNA, the sequence is TGTGCCAGCAGTTTCGGCGTAGGTAATTCACCCCTCCACTTT. It translates to CASSFGVGNSPLHF.